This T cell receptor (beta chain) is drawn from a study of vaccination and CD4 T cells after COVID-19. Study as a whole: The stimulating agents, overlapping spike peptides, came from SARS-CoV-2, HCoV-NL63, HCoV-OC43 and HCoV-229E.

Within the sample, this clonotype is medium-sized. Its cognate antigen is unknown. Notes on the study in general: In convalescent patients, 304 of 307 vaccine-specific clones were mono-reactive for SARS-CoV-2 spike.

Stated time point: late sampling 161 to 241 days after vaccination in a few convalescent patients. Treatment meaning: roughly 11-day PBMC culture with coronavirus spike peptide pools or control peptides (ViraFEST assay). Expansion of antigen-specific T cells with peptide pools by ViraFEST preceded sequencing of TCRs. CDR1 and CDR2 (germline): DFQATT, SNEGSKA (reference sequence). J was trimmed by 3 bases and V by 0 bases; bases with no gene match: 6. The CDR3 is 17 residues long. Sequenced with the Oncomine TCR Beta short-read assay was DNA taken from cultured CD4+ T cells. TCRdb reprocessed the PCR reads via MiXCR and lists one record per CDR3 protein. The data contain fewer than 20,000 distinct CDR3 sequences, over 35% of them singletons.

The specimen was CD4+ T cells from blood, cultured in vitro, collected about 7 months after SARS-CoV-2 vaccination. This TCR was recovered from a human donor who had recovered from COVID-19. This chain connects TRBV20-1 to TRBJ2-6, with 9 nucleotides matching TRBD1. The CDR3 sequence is CSARDPGQGGGANVLTF. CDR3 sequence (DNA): TGCAGTGCTAGAGACCCGGGACAGGGCGGTGGGGCCAACGTCCTGACTTTC.